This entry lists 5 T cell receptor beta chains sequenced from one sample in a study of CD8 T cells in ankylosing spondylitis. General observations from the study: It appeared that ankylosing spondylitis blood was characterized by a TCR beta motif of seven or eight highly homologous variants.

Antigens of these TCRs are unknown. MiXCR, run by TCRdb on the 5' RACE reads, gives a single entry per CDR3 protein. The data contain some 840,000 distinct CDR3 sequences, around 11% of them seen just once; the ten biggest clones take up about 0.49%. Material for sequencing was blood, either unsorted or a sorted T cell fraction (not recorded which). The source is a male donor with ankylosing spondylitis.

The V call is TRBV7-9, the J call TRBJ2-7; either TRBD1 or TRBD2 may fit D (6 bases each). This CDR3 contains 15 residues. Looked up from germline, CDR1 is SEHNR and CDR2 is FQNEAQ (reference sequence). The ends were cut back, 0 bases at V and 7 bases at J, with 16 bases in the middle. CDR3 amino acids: CASSLAGGPPHEQYF. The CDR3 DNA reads TGTGCCAGCAGCTTAGCGGGGGGCCCTCCCCATGAGCAGTACTTC.

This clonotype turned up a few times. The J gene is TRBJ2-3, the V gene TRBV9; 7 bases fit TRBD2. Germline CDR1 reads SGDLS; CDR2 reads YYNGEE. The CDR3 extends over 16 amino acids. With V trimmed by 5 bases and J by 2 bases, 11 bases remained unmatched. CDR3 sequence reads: CASSPPGGGITDTQYF. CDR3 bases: TGTGCCAGCAGTCCTCCTGGGGGGGGGATCACAGATACGCAGTATTTT. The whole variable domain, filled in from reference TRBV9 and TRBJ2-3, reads DSGVTQTPKHLITATGQRVTLRCSPRSGDLSVYWYQQSLDQGLQFLIQYYNGEERAKGNILERFSAQQFPDLHSELNLSSLELGDSALYFCASSPPGGGITDTQYFGPGTRLTVL.

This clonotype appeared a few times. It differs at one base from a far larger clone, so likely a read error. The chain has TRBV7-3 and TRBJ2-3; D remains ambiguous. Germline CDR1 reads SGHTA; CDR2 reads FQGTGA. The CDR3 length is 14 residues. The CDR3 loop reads CASILGPSTDTQYF. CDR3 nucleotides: TGTGCCAGCATCTTAGGACCTAGCACAGATACGCAGTATTTT.

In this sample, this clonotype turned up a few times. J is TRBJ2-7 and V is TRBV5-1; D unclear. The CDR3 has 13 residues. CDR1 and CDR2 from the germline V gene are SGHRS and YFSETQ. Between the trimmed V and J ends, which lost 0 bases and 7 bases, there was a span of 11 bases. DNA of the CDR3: TGCGCCAGCAGCTTGGGGCCCTTCCGGGAGCAGTACTTC. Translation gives CASSLGPFREQYF.

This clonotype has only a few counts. The CDR3 loop reads CSASSRSRRYQPQHF. CDR3 DNA sequence: TGCAGTGCTAGTTCGAGGTCGCGCCGATATCAGCCCCAGCATTTT. The chain is built from TRBV20-1 and TRBJ1-5; no firm D call. Germline values: CDR1 DFQATT, CDR2 SNEGSKA (reference sequence). The CDR3 has 15 amino acids. The V end lost 3 bases, the J end lost 5 bases, and 17 bases lay between the germline ends.